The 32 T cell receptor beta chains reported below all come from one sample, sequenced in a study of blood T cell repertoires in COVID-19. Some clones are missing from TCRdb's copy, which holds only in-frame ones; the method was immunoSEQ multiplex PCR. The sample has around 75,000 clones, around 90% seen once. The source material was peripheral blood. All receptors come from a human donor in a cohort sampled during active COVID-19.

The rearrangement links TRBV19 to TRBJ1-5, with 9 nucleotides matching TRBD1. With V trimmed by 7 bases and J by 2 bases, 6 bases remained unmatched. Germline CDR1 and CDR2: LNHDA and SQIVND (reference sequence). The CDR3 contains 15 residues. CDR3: CASTPTGGRNQPQHF. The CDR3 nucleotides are TGTGCCAGTACCCCGACAGGGGGTCGCAATCAGCCCCAGCATTTT. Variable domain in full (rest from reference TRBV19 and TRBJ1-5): DGGITQSPKYLFRKEGQNVTLSCEQNLNHDAMYWYRQDPGQGLRLIYYSQIVNDFQKGDIAEGYSVSREKKESFPLTVTSAQKNPTAFYLCASTPTGGRNQPQHFGDGTRLSIL.

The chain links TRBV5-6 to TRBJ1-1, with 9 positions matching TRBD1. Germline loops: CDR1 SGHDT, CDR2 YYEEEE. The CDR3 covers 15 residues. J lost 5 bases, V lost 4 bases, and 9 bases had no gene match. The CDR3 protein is CASSPGTGQRTEAFF. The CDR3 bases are TGTGCCAGCAGCCCCGGGACAGGGCAGAGGACTGAAGCTTTCTTT.

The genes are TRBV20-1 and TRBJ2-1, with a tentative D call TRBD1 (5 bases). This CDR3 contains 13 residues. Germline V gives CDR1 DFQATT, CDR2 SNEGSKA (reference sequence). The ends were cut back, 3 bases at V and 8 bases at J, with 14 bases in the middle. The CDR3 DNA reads TGCAGTGCTAGTAACCCCAGGGCAGATGAGCAGTTCTTC. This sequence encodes CSASNPRADEQFF.

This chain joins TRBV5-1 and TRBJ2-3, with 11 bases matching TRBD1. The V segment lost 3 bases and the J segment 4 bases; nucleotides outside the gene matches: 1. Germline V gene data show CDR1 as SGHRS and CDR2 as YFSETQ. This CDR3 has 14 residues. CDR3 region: CASSSGQGADTQYF. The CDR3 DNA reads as TGCGCCAGCAGCTCGGGACAGGGGGCAGATACGCAGTATTTT. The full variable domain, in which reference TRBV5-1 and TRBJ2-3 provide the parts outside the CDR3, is KAGVTQTPRYLIKTRGQQVTLSCSPISGHRSVSWYQQTPGQGLQFLFEYFSETQRNKGNFPGRFSGRQFSNSRSEMNVSTLELGDSALYLCASSSGQGADTQYFGPGTRLTVL.

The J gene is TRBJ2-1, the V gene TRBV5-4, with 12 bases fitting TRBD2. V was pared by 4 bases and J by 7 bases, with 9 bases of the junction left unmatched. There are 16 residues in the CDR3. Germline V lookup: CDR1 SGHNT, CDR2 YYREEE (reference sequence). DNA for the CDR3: TGTGCCAGCAGCCCGCAACCGGGACTAGCGGGTAATGAGCAGTTCTTC. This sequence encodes CASSPQPGLAGNEQFF.

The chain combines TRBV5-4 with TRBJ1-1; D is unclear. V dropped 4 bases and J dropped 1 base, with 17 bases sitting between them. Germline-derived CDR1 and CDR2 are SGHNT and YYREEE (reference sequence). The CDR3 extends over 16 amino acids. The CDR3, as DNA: TGTGCCAGCAGCGAGGGAAGGCCTAATCGGAACACTGAAGCTTTCTTT. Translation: CASSEGRPNRNTEAFF.

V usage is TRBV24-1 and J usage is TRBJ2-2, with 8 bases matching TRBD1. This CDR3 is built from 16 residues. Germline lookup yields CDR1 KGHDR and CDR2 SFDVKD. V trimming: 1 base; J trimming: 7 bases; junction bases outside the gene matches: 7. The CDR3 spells CATSDFPQGGYGELFF. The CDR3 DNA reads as TGTGCCACCAGTGATTTCCCACAGGGGGGCTACGGGGAGCTGTTTTTT.

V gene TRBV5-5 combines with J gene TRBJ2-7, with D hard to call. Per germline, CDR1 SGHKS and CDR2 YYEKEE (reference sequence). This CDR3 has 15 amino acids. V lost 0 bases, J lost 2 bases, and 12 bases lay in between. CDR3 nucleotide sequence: TGTGCCAGCAGCTTGGCCCCTCAGGCAGCCTACGAGCAGTACTTC. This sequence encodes CASSLAPQAAYEQYF.

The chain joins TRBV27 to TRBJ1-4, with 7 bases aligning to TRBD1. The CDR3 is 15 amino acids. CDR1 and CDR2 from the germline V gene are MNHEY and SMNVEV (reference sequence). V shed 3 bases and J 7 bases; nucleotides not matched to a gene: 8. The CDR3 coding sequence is TGTGCCAGCAGTTTGGCCCGACAGGGCGGTGAAAAACTGTTTTTT. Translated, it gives CASSLARQGGEKLFF.

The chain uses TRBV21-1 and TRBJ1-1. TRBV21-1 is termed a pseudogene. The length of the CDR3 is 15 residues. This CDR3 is CASTLGIVGGTEAFF. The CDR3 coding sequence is TGTGCCAGCACCCTGGGAATCGTCGGGGGCACTGAAGCTTTCTTT.

CDR3 nucleotides: TGCAGTGCTAGTTACGATCGACTATTAGGAGCCTATGGCTACACCTTC. It specifies CSASYDRLLGAYGYTF. The rearrangement links TRBV20-1 to TRBJ1-2; no firm D call. Trimming removed 3 bases at V and 4 bases at J, with 21 bases between. In germline, CDR1 is DFQATT, CDR2 SNEGSKA (reference sequence). The CDR3 extends over 16 amino acids.

The CDR3 DNA follows: TGTGCCAGCAGCTTGCGTCTAGCAGCTAGCACAGATACGCAGTATTTT. Protein product: CASSLRLAASTDTQYF. The chain employs TRBV5-4 and TRBJ2-3; D is possibly TRBD2 (5 bases). The germline V gene encodes CDR1 SGHNT and CDR2 YYREEE (reference sequence). V was pared by 1 base and J by 0 bases, with 12 bases between. The CDR3 is 16 amino acids.

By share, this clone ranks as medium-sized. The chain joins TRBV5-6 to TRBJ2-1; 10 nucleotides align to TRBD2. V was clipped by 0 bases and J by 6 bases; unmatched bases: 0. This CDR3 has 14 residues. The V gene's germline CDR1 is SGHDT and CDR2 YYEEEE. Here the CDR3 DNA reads TGTGCCAGCAGCTTGGGACTAGCGGGCAATGAGCAGTTCTTC. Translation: CASSLGLAGNEQFF.

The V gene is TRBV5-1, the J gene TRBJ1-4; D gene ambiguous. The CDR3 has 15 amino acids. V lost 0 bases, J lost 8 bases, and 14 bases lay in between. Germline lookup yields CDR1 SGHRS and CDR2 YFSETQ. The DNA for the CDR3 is TGCGCCAGCAGCTTGGGCCTGATTAGTCCCGAAAAACTGTTTTTT. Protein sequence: CASSLGLISPEKLFF.

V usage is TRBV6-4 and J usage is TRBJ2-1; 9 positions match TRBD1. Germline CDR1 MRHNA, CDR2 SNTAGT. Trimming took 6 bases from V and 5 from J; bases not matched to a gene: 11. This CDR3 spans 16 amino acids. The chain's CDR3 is CASSKTPGQGDNEQFF. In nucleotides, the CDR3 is TGTGCCAGCAGCAAAACCCCGGGACAGGGCGACAATGAGCAGTTCTTC.

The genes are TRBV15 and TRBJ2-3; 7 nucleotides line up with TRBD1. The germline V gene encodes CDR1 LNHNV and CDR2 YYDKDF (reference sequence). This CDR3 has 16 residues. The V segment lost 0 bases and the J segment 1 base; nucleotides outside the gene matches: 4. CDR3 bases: TGTGCCACCAGCAGAGATTTAGGGGGCGGCACAGATACGCAGTATTTT. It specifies CATSRDLGGGTDTQYF.

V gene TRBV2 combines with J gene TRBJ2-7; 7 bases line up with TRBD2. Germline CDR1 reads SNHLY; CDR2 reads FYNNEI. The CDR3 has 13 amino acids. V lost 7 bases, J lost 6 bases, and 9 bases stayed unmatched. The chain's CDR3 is CASTFRLAGEQYF. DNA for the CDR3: TGTGCCAGCACTTTCCGACTAGCTGGCGAGCAGTACTTC.

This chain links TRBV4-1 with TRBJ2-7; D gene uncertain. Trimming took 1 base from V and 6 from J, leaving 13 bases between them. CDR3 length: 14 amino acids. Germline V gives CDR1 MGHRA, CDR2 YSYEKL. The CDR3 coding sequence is TGCGCCAGCAGCCAAGGGCTCTCCCCTCGCGAGCAGTACTTC. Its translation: CASSQGLSPREQYF.

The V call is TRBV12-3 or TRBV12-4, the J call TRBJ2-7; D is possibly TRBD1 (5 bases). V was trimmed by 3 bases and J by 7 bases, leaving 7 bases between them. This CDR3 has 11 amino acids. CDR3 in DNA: TGTGCCAGCAGTTTCTACAGGGAGCAGTACGTC. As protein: CASSFYREQYV.

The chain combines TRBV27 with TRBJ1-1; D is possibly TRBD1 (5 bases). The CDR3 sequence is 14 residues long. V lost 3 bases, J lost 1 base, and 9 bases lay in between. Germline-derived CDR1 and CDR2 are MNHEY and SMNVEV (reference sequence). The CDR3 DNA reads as TGTGCCAGCAGTTTCGGCAGGGCGAACACTGAAGCTTTCTTT. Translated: CASSFGRANTEAFF.

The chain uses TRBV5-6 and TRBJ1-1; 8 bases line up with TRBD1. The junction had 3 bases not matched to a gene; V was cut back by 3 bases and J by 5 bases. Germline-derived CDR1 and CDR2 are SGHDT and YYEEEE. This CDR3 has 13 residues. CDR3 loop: CASSWDRLTEAFF. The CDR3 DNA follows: TGTGCCAGCAGCTGGGACAGGTTGACTGAAGCTTTCTTT. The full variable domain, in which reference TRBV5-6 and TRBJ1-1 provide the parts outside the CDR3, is DAGVTQSPTHLIKTRGQQVTLRCSPKSGHDTVSWYQQALGQGPQFIFQYYEEEERQRGNFPDRFSGHQFPNYSSELNVNALLLGDSALYLCASSWDRLTEAFFGQGTRLTVV.

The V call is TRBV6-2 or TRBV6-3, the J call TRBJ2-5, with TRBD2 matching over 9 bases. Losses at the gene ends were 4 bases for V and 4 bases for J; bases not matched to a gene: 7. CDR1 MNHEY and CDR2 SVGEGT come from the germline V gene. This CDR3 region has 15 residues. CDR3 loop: CASSSGGRASETQYF. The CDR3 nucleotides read TGTGCCAGCAGTTCTGGCGGGAGGGCCTCAGAGACCCAGTACTTC.

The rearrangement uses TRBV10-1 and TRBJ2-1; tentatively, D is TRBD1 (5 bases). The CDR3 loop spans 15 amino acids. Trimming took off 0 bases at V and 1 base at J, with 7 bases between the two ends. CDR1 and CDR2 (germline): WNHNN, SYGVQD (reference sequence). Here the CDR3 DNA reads TGCGCCAGCAGTGAGTCTCAGGGATCCTACAATGAGCAGTTCTTC. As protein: CASSESQGSYNEQFF.

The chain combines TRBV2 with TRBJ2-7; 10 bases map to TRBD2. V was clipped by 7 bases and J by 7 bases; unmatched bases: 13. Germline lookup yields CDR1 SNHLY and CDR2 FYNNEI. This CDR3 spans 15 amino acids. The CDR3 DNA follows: TGTGCCAGCACCCCCCGACTAGCGGGCCCCTTGGAGCAGTACGTC. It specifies CASTPRLAGPLEQYV.

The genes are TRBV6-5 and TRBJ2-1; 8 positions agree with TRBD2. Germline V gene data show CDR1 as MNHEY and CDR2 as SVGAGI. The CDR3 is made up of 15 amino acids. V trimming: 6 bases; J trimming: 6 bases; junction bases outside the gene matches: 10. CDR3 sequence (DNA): TGTGCCAGCAGCCTAGAGCGGGAGCGAATCAATGAGCAGTTCTTC. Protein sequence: CASSLERERINEQFF.

DNA for the CDR3: TGTGCCGGCCCGGGGATGAACACTGAAGCTTTCTTT. This gives the protein CAGPGMNTEAFF. The chain recombines TRBV7-3 with TRBJ1-1; D unresolved. CDR3 length: 12 amino acids. Trimming left V 11 bases short and J 0 bases short, with 10 bases between. In germline, CDR1 is SGHTA, CDR2 FQGTGA.

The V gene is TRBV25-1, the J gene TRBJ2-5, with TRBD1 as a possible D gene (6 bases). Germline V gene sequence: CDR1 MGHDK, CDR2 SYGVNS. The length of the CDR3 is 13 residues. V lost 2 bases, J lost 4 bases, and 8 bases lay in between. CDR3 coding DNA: TGTGCCAGCAGTGAAATGGGGGCAGAGACCCAGTACTTC. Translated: CASSEMGAETQYF.

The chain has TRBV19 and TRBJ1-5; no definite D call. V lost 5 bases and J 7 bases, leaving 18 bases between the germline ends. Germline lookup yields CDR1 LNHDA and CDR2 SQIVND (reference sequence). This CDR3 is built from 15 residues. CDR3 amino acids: CASSDGSRRGQPQHF. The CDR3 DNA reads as TGTGCCAGTAGTGACGGGTCCCGGCGGGGACAGCCCCAGCATTTT.

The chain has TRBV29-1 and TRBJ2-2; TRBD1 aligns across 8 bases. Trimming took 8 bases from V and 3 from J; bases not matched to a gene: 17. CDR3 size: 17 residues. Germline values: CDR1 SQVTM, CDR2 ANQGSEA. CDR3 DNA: TGCAGCCCCCCGGACAGGGAGGCCACGACTGACACCGGGGAGCTGTTTTTT. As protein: CSPPDREATTDTGELFF.

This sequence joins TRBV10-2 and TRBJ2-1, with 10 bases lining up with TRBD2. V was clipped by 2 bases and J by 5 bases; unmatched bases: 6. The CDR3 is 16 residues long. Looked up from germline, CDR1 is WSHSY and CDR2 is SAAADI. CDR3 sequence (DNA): TGCGCCAGCAGTGAGCGCCGGACTAGCGGTAACAATGAGCAGTTCTTC. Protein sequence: CASSERRTSGNNEQFF.

Written as DNA, the CDR3 is TGCAGTGCTAGTGGTCTAGCGGGGAATGAGCAGTTCTTC. This sequence encodes CSASGLAGNEQFF. This rearrangement joins TRBV20-1 to TRBJ2-1; 9 nucleotides match TRBD2. Germline loops: CDR1 DFQATT, CDR2 SNEGSKA (reference sequence). This CDR3 contains 13 residues. J gave up 7 bases and V 3 bases, and 4 bases lay outside the gene matches.

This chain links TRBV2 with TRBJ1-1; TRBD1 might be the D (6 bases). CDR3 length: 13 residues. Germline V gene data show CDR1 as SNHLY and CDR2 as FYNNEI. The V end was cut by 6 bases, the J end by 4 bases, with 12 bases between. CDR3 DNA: TGTGCCAGCAGGTTGGACAGTCCCACTGAAGCTTTCTTT. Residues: CASRLDSPTEAFF.